This T cell receptor beta chain originates from a study of shared clonotypes between healthy human individuals. Germline V gene sequence: CDR1 SEHNR, CDR2 FQNEAQ (reference sequence). The CDR3 sequence is 13 residues long. The germline V and J ends were trimmed by 5 bases and 5 bases, with 12 bases remaining between them. Using 200 ng DNA, 30,000 to 35,000 T cell genomes, the sorted-subset replicate PCRs were run. Sequencing was performed with immunoSEQ multiplex PCR; in TCRdb, only in-frame clones are kept and a portion is missing. The sample has roughly 330,000 clones, around 67% seen once; the top ten hold 10%.

The source of this sequence is a man younger than 40 in good health. The chain uses TRBV7-9 and TRBJ1-2; D gene unclear. Sequencing was performed on memory CD4+ T cells sorted from blood. As for subset: CD45RA-negative fraction. This chain's CDR3 is CASSVGRAYGYTF. The CDR3 DNA reads TGTGCCAGCAGCGTGGGTCGGGCGTATGGCTACACCTTC.